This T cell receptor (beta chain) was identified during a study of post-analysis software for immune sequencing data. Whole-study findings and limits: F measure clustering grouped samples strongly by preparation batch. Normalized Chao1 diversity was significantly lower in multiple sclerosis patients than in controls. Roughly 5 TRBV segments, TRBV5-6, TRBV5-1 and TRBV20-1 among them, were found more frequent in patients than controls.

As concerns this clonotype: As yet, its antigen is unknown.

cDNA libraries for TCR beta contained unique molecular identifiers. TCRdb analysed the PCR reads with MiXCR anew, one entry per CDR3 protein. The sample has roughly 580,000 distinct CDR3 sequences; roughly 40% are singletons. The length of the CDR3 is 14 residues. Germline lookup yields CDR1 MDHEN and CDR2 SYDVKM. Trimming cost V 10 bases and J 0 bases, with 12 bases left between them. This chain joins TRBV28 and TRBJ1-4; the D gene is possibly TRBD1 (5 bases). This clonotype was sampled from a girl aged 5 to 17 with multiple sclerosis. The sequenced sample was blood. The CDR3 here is CATIRGATNEKLFF. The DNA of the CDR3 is TGTGCCACAATTAGGGGTGCAACTAATGAAAAACTGTTTTTT.